This T cell receptor (beta chain) comes out of a study of shared clonotypes between healthy human individuals. The study's findings and limits: About 5% of naive CD4 clonotypes were shared across four donors.

The assay was carried out at the deep level. Sorted-subset replicate PCR reactions were performed with 150 to 200 ng DNA, corresponding to 30,000 or so T cell genomes. Data came from immunoSEQ multiplex PCR; TCRdb stores just in-frame clones and leaves some out. Among about 700,000 clones, less than 85% were seen once, and the ten largest hold over 1.5%. This clone appeared a few times. Its antigen is not identified. The origin of this receptor is a woman younger than 45 in good health. The sample was memory CD4+ T cells sorted from blood. Subset indicated: CD45RA-negative fraction.

In DNA form, the CDR3 reads TGTGCCAGCAGCTTAGATGAGGGGGGCGAAGCTTTCTTT. This sequence encodes CASSLDEGGEAFF. The chain employs TRBV7-7 and TRBJ1-1; tentatively, D is TRBD1 (6 bases). Germline CDR1 SSHAT, CDR2 FNYEAQ (reference sequence). The CDR3 sequence is 13 residues long. Trimming took off 1 base at V and 8 bases at J, with 11 bases between the two ends. Combining the CDR3 with reference TRBV7-7 and TRBJ1-1 gives the whole variable domain GAGVSQSPRYKVTKRGQDVTLRCDPISSHATLYWYQQALGQGPEFLTYFNYEAQPDKSGLPSDRFSAERPEGSISTLTIQRTEQRDSAMYRCASSLDEGGEAFFGQGTRLTVV.